This TCR beta chain was sequenced in a study of T-cell memory formation after mild COVID-19 (dated by TCRdb to about 2021). About the full investigation: Most TCR sequence clusters were specific to one of the two donors. Longitudinal TCRalpha and TCRbeta repertoire sequencing tracked T-cell clones expanding and contracting after mild COVID-19 in a couple of donors. The cohort comprised two young, previously healthy adult volunteers, one female and one male.

In this sample, this clonotype turned up many times. Its antigen remains undetermined. Per-base quality was not reported, and no clone a single base away is much larger than it. V is reduced by 7 bases and J by 2 bases, leaving a spacing of 13 bases between them. The germline V gene (reference sequence) provides CDR1 SEHNR and CDR2 FQNEAQ. Taken from cysteine to phenylalanine, the CDR3 has 14 residues. The entry retains the CDR3 DNA only, 42 bases that are in frame from base 1. Overall results and qualifications from the work: The detection of some responding clones in pre-infection memory suggests that pre-existing cross-reactive memory T cells joined the SARS-CoV-2 response. SARS-CoV-2 specificity of the second-wave clones peaking on day 37 was not confirmed. Clones that contracted from day 15 to 85 showed balanced CD4/CD8 phenotypes, whereas a second wave of clones that expanded from day 15 to 37 leaned towards CD4+. Only two mild cases were covered in the study, and larger cohorts including severe cases with pre-infection samples were considered necessary. Contracting CD4+ clones were located mainly in the CM and EM memory subsets, whereas CD8+ clones were found to be enriched in EMRA.

Ficoll-Paque density gradient centrifugation was used to isolate PBMCs. Sequencing was carried out with an Illumina NovaSeq 6000. TCRalpha and TCRbeta cDNA libraries were constructed by 5'RACE with constant-segment primers, with sample barcodes and unique molecular identifiers being introduced. Trizol reagent was used to extract RNA from every sample. Amplification of the libraries took two PCR steps, and the second step added a second sample barcode plus Illumina TruSeq adapters. Sequencing of the libraries was done on an Illumina NovaSeq, producing 2 x 150 bp paired-end reads. Per the authors' processing: Reads were demultiplexed and collapsed into UMI-guided consensus sequences with migec v1.2.7. Using mixcr v2.1.11, UMI consensuses were aligned to TRA and TRB V and J templates and then assembled into clonotypes. A clonotype was counted as expanded or contracted only if both edgeR and NoisET called the change significant, with noise models trained on biological replicates. For edgeR calls, the thresholds were a false discovery rate-adjusted p below 0.01 and a log2 fold-change of 1. As an exploratory analysis of dynamics, max-normalized trajectories of the 1000 most abundant clonotypes were examined by PCA with hierarchical clustering. The CD4 or CD8 phenotype of responding clones was assigned using the separately sequenced CD4+ and CD8+ repertoires. TCRdb trimmed public reads at Q25 via fastp, called clones via MiXCR and kept in-frame beta chains. Rows merge per CDR3 protein into single entries with the most common DNA and genes. What appears here as the V and J calls and clone size reflects TCRdb's work, not the paper's. Here the sample has 25,000 to 35,000 distinct CDR3 sequences; about 7.4% occur a single time. The ten most abundant clones make up 12% to 15% of the sample.

The sample consisted of PBMCs or a T cell subset sorted from them (not recorded which). The receptor was derived from an adult woman who had mild COVID-19 (a few samples of this study predate the infection). The sample titles of this study are shuffled in the database, so cell type and time point are left out; the donor was told from shared clones. Recombination connected TRBV7-9 to TRBJ2-3; a weak D assignment points to TRBD2 (5 bases agree). The CDR3 reads CASITGVHTDTQYF. The sequenced DNA: TGTGCCAGCATCACCGGGGTCCACACAGATACGCAGTATTTT.